Each of the 26 T cell receptor beta chains below was sequenced from the same sample in a study of blood T cells in healthy people across ages. For the second PCR, which ran for roughly 6 to 12 cycles, a sample-barcoded 5' primer and a J-beta primer mix were used. Via MiXCR, TCRdb re-called the 5' RACE reads, giving one row per CDR3 protein. The table has about 1.1 million distinct CDR3 sequences, roughly two fifths seen once. Sequencing input: blood. These TCRs come from a man between 18 and 29 years old in good health.

This clonotype was seen many times. The chain carries TRBV12-3 or TRBV12-4 and TRBJ2-3; 10 bases match TRBD1. With V trimmed by 7 bases and J by 4 bases, 14 bases remained unmatched. The CDR3 loop spans 17 amino acids. The CDR3: CASTAQRQGAGSDTQYF. CDR3 DNA sequence: TGTGCCAGCACCGCTCAGCGACAGGGGGCAGGTTCAGATACGCAGTATTTT.

The V call is TRBV6-1, the J call TRBJ1-1, with unresolved D. Trimming pared 3 bases from V and 6 bases from J, leaving 11 bases between. The germline V gene encodes CDR1 MNHNS and CDR2 SASEGT. This CDR3 spans 13 amino acids. CDR3 region: CASSDRGRAEAFF. Here the CDR3 DNA reads TGTGCCAGCAGTGACAGAGGGAGGGCTGAAGCTTTCTTT.

The V call is TRBV7-2, the J call TRBJ2-5; TRBD2 aligns across 9 bases. V shed 2 bases and J 11 bases; nucleotides not matched to a gene: 12. Germline V gene sequence: CDR1 SGHTA, CDR2 FQGNSA. The CDR3 length is 15 residues. CDR3 residues: CASSLISGGTYEQYF. In DNA, the CDR3 is TGTGCCAGCAGCTTAATCAGCGGGGGGACCTATGAGCAGTACTTC. Complete variable domain (other parts from reference TRBV7-2 and TRBJ2-5): GAGVSQSPSNKVTEKGKDVELRCDPISGHTALYWYRQSLGQGLEFLIYFQGNSAPDKSGLPSDRFSAERTGGSVSTLTIQRTQQEDSAVYLCASSLISGGTYEQYFGPGTRLLVL.

V is TRBV7-3 and J is TRBJ2-3, with a weak D call TRBD2 (7 bases). The CDR3 is made up of 20 amino acids. V lost 1 base, J lost 7 bases, and 30 bases lay in between. CDR1 is SGHTA and CDR2 is FQGTGA in the germline V gene. The CDR3 is CASSLKGGGGSRFCYYTQYF. The CDR3 DNA sequence: TGTGCCAGCAGCTTAAAGGGAGGCGGGGGCTCCCGCTTTTGCTATTATACGCAGTATTTT.

This clonotype has only a few counts. The rearrangement links TRBV12-3 or TRBV12-4 to TRBJ1-2; 10 bases are shared with TRBD1. The ends lost 6 bases at V and 5 bases at J; junction bases unmatched: 6. There are 14 residues in the CDR3. The CDR3 loop reads CASRETGGTYGYTF. The CDR3 region has the DNA TGTGCCAGCAGGGAGACAGGGGGCACTTATGGCTACACCTTC.

This sequence joins TRBV29-1 and TRBJ1-1; D is undetermined. The germline V gene encodes CDR1 SQVTM and CDR2 ANQGSEA. V was shortened by 1 base and J by 6 bases, with 15 bases between the two germline ends. The CDR3 is 14 amino acids. CDR3 sequence: CSVEATGMHAEAFF. CDR3 coding DNA: TGCAGCGTTGAAGCAACTGGTATGCACGCTGAAGCTTTCTTT. The full variable domain, in which reference TRBV29-1 and TRBJ1-1 provide the parts outside the CDR3, is SAVISQKPSRDICQRGTSLTIQCQVDSQVTMMFWYRQQPGQSLTLIATANQGSEATYESGFVIDKFPISRPNLTFSTLTVSNMSPEDSSIYLCSVEATGMHAEAFFGQGTRLTVV.

The gene calls are TRBV27 and TRBJ2-2; D ambiguous. CDR3 length: 15 amino acids. With 3 bases removed from V and 1 base from J, the gap between germline ends came to 9 bases. Germline V gives CDR1 MNHEY, CDR2 SMNVEV (reference sequence). Written as DNA, the CDR3 is TGTGCCAGCAGTTTGATTGCAATGAACACCGGGGAGCTGTTTTTT. This encodes CASSLIAMNTGELFF.

This clonotype was picked up one time. This chain uses TRBV7-2 with TRBJ2-7; D gene ambiguous. The J call may be incorrect, as the DNA end agrees better with TRBJ2-5. The CDR3 spans 13 residues. CDR1 and CDR2 (germline): SGHTA, FQGNSA. CDR3 bases: TGTGCCAGCAGCGTAGGTCAGAGGGAGACCCAGTACTTC. It codes for CASSVGQRETQYF.

This clonotype was found a few times. The chain employs TRBV7-2 and TRBJ1-2; D call uncertain. V was pared by 4 bases and J by 3 bases, with 9 bases between. Germline CDR1 SGHTA, CDR2 FQGNSA. The CDR3 extends over 13 amino acids. The CDR3 sequence is CASSSYGHYGYTF. The CDR3 nucleotides read TGTGCCAGCAGCTCTTACGGGCACTATGGCTACACCTTC.

This clonotype was seen only once. The chain joins TRBV5-1 to TRBJ2-3; 9 bases match TRBD2. Germline V CDR1 and CDR2: SGHRS, YFSETQ. V shed 2 bases and J 6 bases; nucleotides not matched to a gene: 10. The CDR3 runs 16 residues. CDR3 loop: CASSFRAGGHSDTQYF. CDR3 bases: TGCGCCAGCAGCTTCAGGGCGGGGGGGCATTCGGATACGCAGTATTTT.

Concerning this clonotype: The junction does not match germline at one end; this may be a read error. The chain is built from TRBV7-2 and TRBJ2-5; TRBD1 matches 8 bases. The germline gives CDR1 SGHTA, CDR2 FQGNSA. The CDR3 is made up of 15 amino acids. The CDR3 protein is CASSSRTGSPHEQYF. The CDR3 nucleotides read TGTGCTAGCAGCTCCCGGACAGGGTCCCCCCATGAGCAGTACTTC.

The rearrangement joins TRBV19 to TRBJ1-2; D is undetermined. Germline values: CDR1 LNHDA, CDR2 SQIVND (reference sequence). V lost 0 bases to trimming and J lost 3 bases, with 17 bases between them. The CDR3 is made up of 17 amino acids. CDR3 DNA sequence: TGTGCCAGTAGTATAGAGATCTTTGGCGGTCGCGACTATGGCTACACCTTC. This encodes CASSIEIFGGRDYGYTF.

The chain has TRBV2 and TRBJ2-4; D is ambiguous. The ends were cut back, 4 bases at V and 3 bases at J, with 25 bases in the middle. The CDR3 is made up of 19 amino acids. Looked up from germline, CDR1 is SNHLY and CDR2 is FYNNEI. The CDR3 reads CASSGTKGSFPYGKNIQYF. Here the CDR3 DNA reads TGTGCCAGCAGTGGAACGAAGGGTTCGTTCCCTTATGGCAAAAACATTCAGTACTTC.

The chain has TRBV7-8 and TRBJ1-2, with TRBD1 matching 7 bases. There are 19 residues in the CDR3. The V gene end was trimmed by 0 bases and the J gene end by 1 base; junction bases not matched to a gene: 14. Per the germline V gene, CDR1 is SGHVS and CDR2 is FQNEAQ. CDR3 DNA sequence: TGTGCCAGCAGCTTAGCTGGGTCCGTCCGGGACAGCTTTAACTATGGCTACACCTTC. It is translated as CASSLAGSVRDSFNYGYTF.

This sequence joins TRBV7-9 and TRBJ2-7, with no clear D. Germline CDR1 SEHNR, CDR2 FQNEAQ (reference sequence). This CDR3 has 14 residues. V lost 4 bases and J 7 bases, leaving 17 bases between the germline ends. The CDR3: CASSSRLSYNEQYF. The CDR3 coding sequence is TGTGCCAGCAGCTCGCGACTGTCCTACAATGAGCAGTACTTC.

The gene calls are TRBV7-2 and TRBJ1-5; D is possibly TRBD1 (6 bases). CDR1 and CDR2 from the germline V gene are SGHTA and FQGNSA. This CDR3 has 18 residues. V gave up 2 bases and J gave up 0 bases, with 17 bases separating them. The CDR3 is CASSLFPPGAYSNQPQHF. The CDR3 DNA sequence: TGTGCCAGCAGCTTATTTCCCCCAGGGGCCTATAGCAATCAGCCCCAGCATTTT.

This clonotype was picked up a small number of times. This rearrangement joins TRBV4-1 to TRBJ1-2; TRBD1 might be the D (5 bases). CDR1 and CDR2 (germline): MGHRA, YSYEKL. Trimming pared 3 bases from V and 2 bases from J, leaving 7 bases between. The CDR3 runs 13 residues. Here the CDR3 DNA reads TGCGCCAGCAGCCACCGGGGGAACTATGGCTACACCTTC. The encoded protein is CASSHRGNYGYTF.

The sample holds a few counts of this clonotype. J is TRBJ2-3 and V is TRBV6-2 or TRBV6-3, with TRBD1 identical over 7 bases. V was pared by 6 bases and J by 0 bases, with 12 bases of the junction left unmatched. CDR1 and CDR2 from the germline V gene are MNHEY and SVGEGT. The CDR3 consists of 17 residues. The CDR3: CASSQGMPGQSTDTQYF. The CDR3 DNA reads as TGTGCCAGCAGCCAAGGTATGCCGGGACAGAGCACAGATACGCAGTATTTT.

The chain couples TRBV11-1 to TRBJ2-3; D is undetermined. The germline V gene has CDR1 SGHAT and CDR2 FQDESV (reference sequence). The V gene lost 5 bases and the J gene lost 6 bases, with 12 bases spanning the gap. CDR3 length equals 13 residues. Here the CDR3 reads CASSPGELDTQYF. CDR3 DNA: TGTGCCAGCAGCCCCGGCGAGTTGGATACGCAGTATTTT.

There are a few counts of this clonotype. CDR3 nucleotide sequence: TGCGCCACCAAGGGGAATACAGGGAACAATGAGCAGTTCTTC. Translation: CATKGNTGNNEQFF. The chain is built from TRBV5-1 and TRBJ2-1; D is possibly TRBD1 (6 bases). Germline assignment: CDR1 SGHRS and CDR2 YFSETQ. This CDR3 spans 14 amino acids. The V end was cut by 9 bases, the J end by 5 bases, with 18 bases between.

This clonotype was found a few times. The CDR3 here is CSATIRSGGSTDTQYF. The CDR3 bases are TGCAGTGCTACGATCCGCAGCGGGGGTAGCACAGATACGCAGTATTTT. V is TRBV20-1 and J is TRBJ2-3; 8 bases agree with TRBD2. J lost 0 bases, V lost 4 bases, and 9 bases had no gene match. The CDR3 consists of 16 residues. The germline CDR1 and CDR2 sequences are DFQATT and SNEGSKA (reference sequence).

The rearrangement uses TRBV16 and TRBJ1-2, with 9 bases identical to TRBD1. The J segment lost 8 bases and the V segment lost 0 bases, leaving 7 bases of the junction unmatched. The CDR3 consists of 15 residues. The germline CDR1 and CDR2 sequences are KGHSY and FQNENV. The CDR3 DNA reads as TGTGCCAGCAGCCAATCGATACAGGGGGCAGGAGGCTACACCTTC. Its protein is CASSQSIQGAGGYTF.

The gene calls are TRBV12-3 or TRBV12-4 and TRBJ1-3; D gene unclear. CDR3 length: 13 residues. The ends were cut back, 8 bases at V and 0 bases at J, with 8 bases in the middle. Written as DNA, the CDR3 is TGTGCCAGCGGTACAATCTCTGGAAACACCATATATTTT. Amino acids: CASGTISGNTIYF.

The CDR3 is CASIDTGNLYEQYF. CDR3 nucleotides: TGTGCCAGCATAGATACCGGGAACCTCTACGAGCAGTACTTC. V usage is TRBV2 and J usage is TRBJ2-7; D may be TRBD2 (5 bases). Germline V lookup: CDR1 SNHLY, CDR2 FYNNEI. Trimming pared 7 bases from V and 3 bases from J, leaving 16 bases between. The CDR3 sequence is 14 residues long.

The chain recombines TRBV6-6 with TRBJ2-5, with D unresolved. The germline gives CDR1 MNHNY, CDR2 SVGAGI (reference sequence). V was shortened by 2 bases and J by 2 bases, with 12 bases between the two germline ends. The CDR3 contains 15 residues. The CDR3 DNA sequence: TGTGCCAGCAGTTACGCGACCCATCAGCAAGAGACCCAGTACTTC. Translated: CASSYATHQQETQYF.

The chain links TRBV20-1 to TRBJ2-5; D is possibly TRBD2 (6 bases). This CDR3 contains 14 residues. Trimming left V 6 bases short and J 1 base short, with 15 bases between. CDR1 and CDR2 from the germline V gene are DFQATT and SNEGSKA (reference sequence). The CDR3 DNA reads TGCAGTGCGAGGTTGCGGGGTTTCCAAGAGACCCAGTACTTC. This encodes CSARLRGFQETQYF.